This T cell receptor beta chain was recovered during a study of blood T cells in healthy people across ages. Study results and caveats: CMV infection status of these donors was not known. Naive CD4+ cells and diversity were both higher in long-lived donors than in aged donors.

To note about this clonotype: Its antigen is unidentified.

With 5 bases removed from V and 6 bases from J, the gap between germline ends came to 14 bases. The CDR3 runs to 14 residues. The germline V gene encodes CDR1 SNHLY and CDR2 FYNNEI. Caucasian, healthy and from Russia, the donors were aged between 6 and 90. A sample-barcoded 5' primer and a J-beta primer mix were used in a second PCR of roughly 7 to 11 cycles. TCRdb used MiXCR to reprocess the 5' RACE reads, holding one entry per CDR3 protein. The sample includes fewer than 900,000 distinct CDR3 sequences, more than 40% of them seen just once. The source is a woman between 55 and 75 years old in good health. The sample comprised blood. The rearrangement joins TRBV2 to TRBJ2-1; D remains unclear. The CDR3 DNA follows: TGTGCCAGCAGTCGGAGCCTCGGCGTCAATGAGCAGTTCTTC. Its protein product is CASSRSLGVNEQFF.